A single sample gave rise to the 7 T cell receptor beta chains below, sequenced in a study of CD8+ T cells in alopecia areata. Following extraction, RNA underwent reverse transcription to cDNA, which served as the sequencing template. Repertoires were generated with immunoSEQ multiplex PCR, while TCRdb's copy carries only in-frame clones and drops some. The data hold 140,000 to 150,000 clones, with roughly 53% observed a single time. The material sequenced was CD4+ T cells sorted from blood, taken at week 0. Receptors were obtained from a human donor with alopecia areata.

This chain connects TRBV6-5 to TRBJ1-2, with 7 bases that match TRBD1. V lost 4 bases, J lost 9 bases, and 5 bases stayed unmatched. CDR1 MNHEY and CDR2 SVGAGI come from the germline V gene. CDR3 length: 12 amino acids. CDR3 sequence (DNA): TGTGCCAGCAGTTTTCTACAGGGGAGCTACACCTTC. Translated: CASSFLQGSYTF.

The chain employs TRBV5-6 and TRBJ2-5; the match to TRBD1 covers 8 bases. V lost 4 bases to trimming and J lost 5 bases; unmatched junction nucleotides: 7. The CDR3 spans 14 residues. Per germline, CDR1 SGHDT and CDR2 YYEEEE. CDR3 sequence (DNA): TGTGCCAGCAGCCGGACAGGGTCTCGGGAGACCCAGTACTTC. Translated, it gives CASSRTGSRETQYF.

The chain uses TRBV29-1 and TRBJ2-5, with D possibly called TRBD1 or TRBD2 (6 bases each). The CDR3 contains 14 residues. Germline-derived CDR1 and CDR2 are SQVTM and ANQGSEA. V lost 6 bases and J lost 4, with 18 bases in between. This chain's CDR3 is CSVAAGGGRETQYF. The CDR3 DNA reads TGCAGCGTCGCGGCGGGTGGGGGGCGAGAGACCCAGTACTTC.

This clone was seen a handful of times. This chain uses TRBV5-6 with TRBJ2-3; 9 nucleotides agree with TRBD2. Germline-derived CDR1 and CDR2 are SGHDT and YYEEEE. Trimming at V came to 4 bases and at J to 5 bases, leaving 5 bases not matched to a gene. The CDR3 is 14 residues long. Here the CDR3 DNA reads TGTGCCAGCAGCCAGGGACTAGCAAAAGATACGCAGTATTTT. It specifies CASSQGLAKDTQYF.

The rearrangement joins TRBV4-3 to TRBJ2-1, with D unresolved. The ends were cut back, 0 bases at V and 5 bases at J, with 11 bases in the middle. The CDR3 runs 15 residues. CDR1 LGHNA and CDR2 YSLEER come from the germline V gene. CDR3 region: CASSQEGTANNEQFF. The CDR3 DNA sequence: TGCGCCAGCAGCCAAGAAGGAACAGCCAACAATGAGCAGTTCTTC.

This clone was counted a few times. This rearrangement joins TRBV29-1 to TRBJ2-1; D possibly matches TRBD1 or TRBD2 (5 bases each). The V end lost 7 bases, the J end lost 7 bases, and 17 bases lay between the germline ends. Germline CDR1 is SQVTM and CDR2 is ANQGSEA. This CDR3 comprises 13 residues. The CDR3 loop reads CSGWGLEGNEQFF. DNA for the CDR3: TGCAGCGGATGGGGCCTCGAGGGAAATGAGCAGTTCTTC.

This rearrangement joins TRBV25-1 to TRBJ2-6; a possible D gene is TRBD1 (5 bases). The germline V gene encodes CDR1 MGHDK and CDR2 SYGVNS. Trimming cost V 3 bases and J 4 bases, with 16 bases left between them. The length of the CDR3 is 17 residues. This chain's CDR3 is CASSELLGAEGANVLTF. The CDR3 DNA is TGTGCCAGCAGTGAGCTTCTAGGGGCGGAAGGGGCCAACGTCCTGACTTTC.